The 28 T cell receptor beta chains reported below all come from one sample, sequenced in a study of human T cells and chemical hapten exposure. A single record per CDR3 protein comes from TCRdb applying MiXCR to the RACE reads. The sample lists fewer than 300,000 distinct CDR3 sequences; around 7.3% were seen once. Time point noted: pre-sensitization, week 0. Treatment given: therapeutic diphenylcyclopropenone sensitization with weekly scalp DPC. The starting material was whole blood, obtained in connection with sensitization to the hapten diphenylcyclopropenone (DPC). The receptors originated from a man in his late teens or twenties with alopecia areata. Some clones in this sample may be carry-over from other donors' samples.

A note on this clonotype: The conserved final phenylalanine or tryptophan is absent from the CDR3, which likely points to a read error. The chain uses TRBV20-1 and TRBJ1-4; D might be TRBD1 (5 bases). CDR3 size: 14 residues. V was trimmed by 1 base and J by 4 bases, leaving 10 bases between them. CDR1 DFQATT and CDR2 SNEGSKA come from the germline V gene (reference sequence). DNA of the CDR3: TGCAGTGCTAGAGCTGGACATCTTAATGAAAAACTGTTTTCT. It encodes CSARAGHLNEKLFS.

This clonotype was counted only a few times. The chain carries TRBV7-2 and TRBJ2-3; D is unclear. This CDR3 is 15 amino acids long. CDR1 is SGHTA and CDR2 is FQGNSA in the germline V gene. V was pared by 10 bases and J by 0 bases, with 17 bases between. In nucleotides, the CDR3 is TGTGCCACCCTGCTGGAACAAACTAGCACAGATACGCAGTATTTT. It specifies CATLLEQTSTDTQYF.

This clonotype showed up just a few times. The gene calls are TRBV12-3 or TRBV12-4 and TRBJ2-5; 11 nucleotides match TRBD2. The junction had 6 bases not matched to a gene; V was cut back by 5 bases and J by 1 base. The CDR3 runs to 16 residues. CDR3 protein: CASSLPSGGIQETQYF. The CDR3 region has the DNA TGTGCCAGCAGTCTCCCTAGCGGGGGGATCCAAGAGACCCAGTACTTC.

This clonotype occurred a few times. The chain is built from TRBV5-1 and TRBJ1-4; perhaps TRBD1 as D (6 bases). This CDR3 is 15 amino acids long. CDR1 is SGHRS, CDR2 YFSETQ, per germline. V dropped 0 bases and J dropped 6 bases, with 12 bases sitting between them. The chain's CDR3 is CASSLVSGADEKLFF. DNA for the CDR3: TGCGCCAGCAGCTTGGTTTCAGGGGCTGATGAAAAACTGTTTTTT. The complete variable domain, with remaining parts taken from reference TRBV5-1 and TRBJ1-4, reads KAGVTQTPRYLIKTRGQQVTLSCSPISGHRSVSWYQQTPGQGLQFLFEYFSETQRNKGNFPGRFSGRQFSNSRSEMNVSTLELGDSALYLCASSLVSGADEKLFFGSGTQLSVL.

The V gene is TRBV2, the J gene TRBJ1-2; 8 bases fit TRBD1. Losses at the gene ends were 6 bases for V and 8 bases for J; bases not matched to a gene: 14. CDR3 length equals 15 residues. Germline CDR1 and CDR2: SNHLY and FYNNEI. The CDR3 sequence: CASSIPDRGIEGYTF. The CDR3 bases are TGTGCCAGCAGCATCCCTGACAGGGGTATAGAAGGCTACACCTTC.

This clonotype was picked up a small number of times. The chain recombines TRBV10-3 with TRBJ1-1, with D possibly being TRBD1 (5 bases). Germline V gene lookup returns CDR1 ENHRY and CDR2 SYGVKD. The CDR3 consists of 15 residues. Trimming removed 5 bases at V and 4 bases at J, with 17 bases between. The CDR3 loop reads CAISPGGEGFTEAFF. In nucleotides, the CDR3 is TGTGCCATCAGTCCCGGGGGAGAAGGGTTCACTGAAGCTTTCTTT.

V gene TRBV3-1 combines with J gene TRBJ2-5; D possibly corresponds to TRBD1 (6 bases). This CDR3 has 14 amino acids. Trimming left V 4 bases short and J 3 bases short, with 12 bases between. Germline V CDR1 and CDR2: LGHDT, YNNKEL (reference sequence). CDR3 DNA sequence: TGTGCCAGCAGCCTCAGGACAGATAAAGAGACCCAGTACTTC. Translated, it gives CASSLRTDKETQYF.

This clonotype was recorded at least ten times. The V gene is TRBV6-4, the J gene TRBJ2-1; 7 bases fit TRBD2. J lost 8 bases, V lost 3 bases, and 7 bases had no gene match. The CDR3 covers 14 residues. From germline, CDR1 is MRHNA and CDR2 SNTAGT. In nucleotides, the CDR3 is TGTGCCAGCAGTGAGACCGGGACTAAGGATGAGCAGTTCTTC. Translating it yields CASSETGTKDEQFF.

This clonotype was seen only a few times. This chain uses TRBV18 with TRBJ1-2; 9 bases are shared with TRBD1. This CDR3 is 15 amino acids long. Germline V lookup: CDR1 KGHSH, CDR2 LQKENI. V gave up 3 bases and J gave up 1 base; unmatched junction bases: 3. CDR3 sequence (DNA): TGTGCCAGCTCACCTTCGGACAGGGGTAACTATGGCTACACCTTC. This gives the protein CASSPSDRGNYGYTF.

This clonotype was detected a few times. V and J are TRBV24-1 and TRBJ2-1, with D possibly TRBD1 on 5 matching bases. CDR1 KGHDR and CDR2 SFDVKD come from the germline V gene. The CDR3 loop spans 14 amino acids. The V and J ends lost 5 bases and 2 bases respectively, with 9 bases between them. The CDR3 DNA is TGTGCCACCAGTGTTAGGGGTCCCTACAATGAGCAGTTCTTC. This sequence encodes CATSVRGPYNEQFF.

This clonotype was detected only a few times. The chain couples TRBV5-8 to TRBJ1-1, with D perhaps matching TRBD1 (6 bases). The ends were cut back, 2 bases at V and 11 bases at J, with 16 bases in the middle. The germline V gene has CDR1 SGHTS and CDR2 YDEGEE. The CDR3 has 13 amino acids. Here the CDR3 reads CASSLSPDSAAFF. In DNA form, the CDR3 reads TGTGCCAGCAGCTTATCACCGGACAGTGCGGCTTTCTTT.

This chain uses TRBV25-1 with TRBJ1-6, with a weak D call TRBD1 (6 bases). CDR3 size: 15 residues. V dropped 1 base and J dropped 7 bases, with 11 bases sitting between them. The germline CDR1 and CDR2 sequences are MGHDK and SYGVNS. The DNA for the CDR3 is TGTGCCAGCAGTGAATGGGCAGGGGAGAATTCACCCCTCCACTTT. It specifies CASSEWAGENSPLHF.

The rearrangement joins TRBV5-1 to TRBJ1-6, with D uncertain. Germline lookup yields CDR1 SGHRS and CDR2 YFSETQ. The V end lost 2 bases, the J end lost 8 bases, and 8 bases lay between the germline ends. The CDR3 length is 13 residues. The chain's CDR3 is CASSFNSDSPLHF. The DNA of the CDR3 is TGCGCCAGCAGCTTCAATTCGGATTCACCCCTCCACTTT. Full variable domain (missing parts from reference TRBV5-1 and TRBJ1-6): KAGVTQTPRYLIKTRGQQVTLSCSPISGHRSVSWYQQTPGQGLQFLFEYFSETQRNKGNFPGRFSGRQFSNSRSEMNVSTLELGDSALYLCASSFNSDSPLHFGNGTRLTVT.

The V call is TRBV6-2 or TRBV6-3, the J call TRBJ1-1; weak D call: TRBD1 (5 bases). V shed 4 bases and J shed 6 bases, with 15 bases lying between them. Germline-derived CDR1 and CDR2 are MNHEY and SVGEGT. The CDR3 length is 14 residues. The CDR3 loop is CASSLRGVSAEAFF. CDR3 nucleotide sequence: TGTGCCAGCAGTTTGCGAGGGGTTTCGGCTGAAGCTTTCTTT.

This clonotype was seen a handful of times. V gene TRBV9 combines with J gene TRBJ2-5, with D possibly being TRBD1 or TRBD2 (5 bases each). From germline, CDR1 is SGDLS and CDR2 YYNGEE. Trimming removed 0 bases from V and 5 bases from J, with 14 bases in between. The length of the CDR3 is 15 residues. Written as DNA, the CDR3 is TGTGCCAGCAGCGTAGACGGCAGGGAGCAGGAGACCCAGTACTTC. It specifies CASSVDGREQETQYF.

This clonotype showed up many times. The chain links TRBV27 to TRBJ2-3; TRBD1 is a possible D gene (5 bases). Trimming removed 9 bases at V and 7 bases at J, with 14 bases between. The CDR3 has 12 residues. Germline V gene lookup returns CDR1 MNHEY and CDR2 SMNVEV (reference sequence). CDR3 amino acids: CASSGKGYTQYF. CDR3 bases: TGTGCCAGTTCCGGAAAGGGGTATACGCAGTATTTT.

The rearrangement links TRBV29-1 to TRBJ2-5, with 9 bases matching TRBD2. Germline CDR1 reads SQVTM; CDR2 reads ANQGSEA. The V and J ends lost 3 bases and 9 bases, in that order; junction bases with no gene match: 14. This CDR3 is 15 amino acids long. The CDR3 DNA reads as TGCAGCGTTGAGGTAGCGGGGGTCCCGTTGGGGGCCCAGTACTTC. Translated: CSVEVAGVPLGAQYF. Filled out from reference TRBV29-1 and TRBJ2-5, the complete variable domain reads SAVISQKPSRDICQRGTSLTIQCQVDSQVTMMFWYRQQPGQSLTLIATANQGSEATYESGFVIDKFPISRPNLTFSTLTVSNMSPEDSSIYLCSVEVAGVPLGAQYFGPGTRLLVL.

This clonotype has a count of ten or more. V gene TRBV4-3 combines with J gene TRBJ2-3; 9 bases line up with TRBD1. The J segment lost 7 bases and the V segment lost 3 bases, leaving 8 bases of the junction unmatched. This CDR3 comprises 15 residues. Germline-derived CDR1 and CDR2 are LGHNA and YSLEER. This CDR3 is CASSQLQGATNTQYF. The CDR3 bases are TGCGCCAGCAGCCAGCTACAGGGGGCCACGAATACGCAGTATTTT.

Ten or more counts support this clonotype. The chain combines TRBV7-9 with TRBJ2-7, with no clear D. The ends were cut back, 3 bases at V and 2 bases at J, with 8 bases in the middle. The CDR3 length is 13 residues. CDR1 is SEHNR and CDR2 is FQNEAQ in the germline V gene (reference sequence). DNA for the CDR3: TGTGCCAGCAGCTTCCGAGACACCTACGAGCAGTACTTC. It translates to CASSFRDTYEQYF.

This clonotype came up many times. The rearrangement joins TRBV6-2 or TRBV6-3 to TRBJ1-1; D is unresolved. The germline V gene has CDR1 MNHEY and CDR2 SVGEGT. The CDR3 totals 15 residues. V lost 2 bases, J lost 1 base, and 11 bases lay in between. The CDR3 sequence is CASSYGVGWNTEAFF. The CDR3 nucleotides read TGTGCCAGCAGTTACGGTGTGGGCTGGAACACTGAAGCTTTCTTT.

This clonotype turned up a few times. The chain joins TRBV18 to TRBJ1-4, with a weak D call TRBD1 (5 bases). CDR3 length: 14 residues. CDR1 is KGHSH and CDR2 is LQKENI in the germline V gene. V lost 3 bases and J lost 5, with 10 bases in between. DNA of the CDR3: TGTGCCAGCTCACCGAGGGGTTCGAATGAAAAACTGTTTTTT. This codes for CASSPRGSNEKLFF. The full variable domain, in which reference TRBV18 and TRBJ1-4 provide the parts outside the CDR3, is NAGVMQNPRHLVRRRGQEARLRCSPMKGHSHVYWYRQLPEEGLKFMVYLQKENIIDESGMPKERFSAEFPKEGPSILRIQQVVRGDSAAYFCASSPRGSNEKLFFGSGTQLSVL.

This clonotype was observed a handful of times. The chain couples TRBV6-5 to TRBJ1-5; D unclear. Trimming left V 4 bases short and J 2 bases short, with 15 bases between. The CDR3 is made up of 16 amino acids. Germline values: CDR1 MNHEY, CDR2 SVGAGI. The CDR3 protein is CASSSAGGLGNQPQHF. The CDR3 DNA reads as TGTGCCAGCAGTTCCGCTGGAGGGTTAGGCAATCAGCCCCAGCATTTT.

This clonotype was recorded a few times. The chain employs TRBV5-1 and TRBJ2-3; TRBD1 is a possible D gene (6 bases). The germline V gene encodes CDR1 SGHRS and CDR2 YFSETQ. V was clipped by 1 base and J by 5 bases, with 11 bases between them. The CDR3 extends over 14 amino acids. The CDR3 sequence is CASSLSSQGDTQYF. The CDR3 DNA reads TGCGCCAGCAGCTTGTCGTCACAGGGAGATACGCAGTATTTT. The full variable domain, rest sourced from reference TRBV5-1 and TRBJ2-3, is KAGVTQTPRYLIKTRGQQVTLSCSPISGHRSVSWYQQTPGQGLQFLFEYFSETQRNKGNFPGRFSGRQFSNSRSEMNVSTLELGDSALYLCASSLSSQGDTQYFGPGTRLTVL.

This clonotype was detected a few times. This rearrangement joins TRBV11-2 to TRBJ2-3; 9 bases map to TRBD2. V shed 3 bases and J 5 bases; nucleotides not matched to a gene: 3. This CDR3 comprises 14 residues. The germline CDR1 and CDR2 sequences are SGHAT and FQNNGV. CDR3 DNA sequence: TGTGCCAGCAGCTTGGGACTAGCCGTAGATACGCAGTATTTT. Amino acids: CASSLGLAVDTQYF.

This clonotype was recorded a few times. This rearrangement joins TRBV9 to TRBJ2-3, with D uncertain. Germline CDR1 reads SGDLS; CDR2 reads YYNGEE. CDR3 size: 13 residues. Trimming took 3 bases from V and 8 from J, leaving 13 bases between them. DNA for the CDR3: TGTGCCAGCAGCGCTATAGTTTTGAGTACGCAGTATTTT. Translation: CASSAIVLSTQYF.

The chain combines TRBV29-1 with TRBJ1-5; 8 bases match TRBD1. The ends lost 4 bases at V and 2 bases at J; junction bases unmatched: 7. CDR1 SQVTM and CDR2 ANQGSEA come from the germline V gene. The length of the CDR3 is 15 residues. DNA of the CDR3: TGCAGCGTTGTCACAGGGGGTTTTGGCAATCAGCCCCAGCATTTT. It specifies CSVVTGGFGNQPQHF.

The table lists this clonotype with many counts. The chain's CDR3 is CSVGRGQGETQYF. In DNA form, the CDR3 reads TGCAGCGTTGGTAGGGGACAGGGGGAGACCCAGTACTTC. The V gene is TRBV29-1, the J gene TRBJ2-5; 10 bases are shared with TRBD1. CDR3 length: 13 residues. Germline CDR1 is SQVTM and CDR2 is ANQGSEA. Germline trimming cut 4 bases from V and 5 bases from J; bases unmatched to any gene: 4. Full variable domain (remainder filled in from reference TRBV29-1 and TRBJ2-5): SAVISQKPSRDICQRGTSLTIQCQVDSQVTMMFWYRQQPGQSLTLIATANQGSEATYESGFVIDKFPISRPNLTFSTLTVSNMSPEDSSIYLCSVGRGQGETQYFGPGTRLLVL.

The sample holds many counts of this clonotype. V usage is TRBV3-1 and J usage is TRBJ2-1; D not resolved. CDR1 and CDR2 (germline): LGHDT, YNNKEL (reference sequence). This CDR3 contains 13 residues. V gave up 1 base and J gave up 7 bases, with 8 bases separating them. CDR3 nucleotide sequence: TGTGCCAGCAGCCAAGGACAAATGAATGAGCAGTTCTTC. Residues: CASSQGQMNEQFF.